The 2 T cell receptor beta chains below were found in one sample sequenced in a study of beta chain features in type 1 diabetes (dated by TCRdb to the late 2010s). General conclusions and limits of the study: A moderate but significant shortening of TCRB CDR3 length was observed in type 1 diabetes patients in all four CD4+ subsets.

The library was obtained by the immunoSEQ multiplex PCR assay. The entire amount of isolated RNA was reverse transcribed using the High Capacity cDNA Reverse Transcription Kit, so the sequenced TCRB transcripts were expressed ones. Here the immuneACCESS table is served through TCRdb, limited to in-frame sequences with V and J called. Missing clones are a known gap in these copies; in checked studies unresolved V genes cover under half, and the rest lacks a known reason. Recorded for this sample are about 280,000 clones; 15% of them occurred a single time. The top ten clones comprise approximately 0.015% of the sample. No antigen is known for these receptors. What was sequenced was naive CD4+ T cells from blood. This sample's cell subset or site label indicates: true naive CD4+ T cells. The receptor set was obtained from a man between 18 and 35 years old with type 1 diabetes.

This clone was counted between two and nine times. The chain has TRBV5-1 and TRBJ2-5; 7 bases are shared with TRBD1. Germline V gene lookup returns CDR1 SGHRS and CDR2 YFSETQ. This CDR3 is built from 14 residues. After removal of 4 bases from V and 3 bases from J, the junction contained 6 bases not matched to a gene. The DNA of the CDR3 is TGCGCCAGCAGCCGGGCGCAGGGGGAAGAGACCCAGTACTTC. Translation gives CASSRAQGEETQYF.

This clone has just one count. The chain employs TRBV2 and TRBJ2-1; TRBD1 matches 9 bases. The CDR3 extends over 15 amino acids. Germline V gene data show CDR1 as SNHLY and CDR2 as FYNNEI. V was pared by 4 bases and J by 7 bases, with 8 bases of the junction left unmatched. The CDR3: CASSVDRGYYNEQFF. In DNA, the CDR3 is TGTGCCAGCAGTGTAGACAGGGGGTACTATAATGAGCAGTTCTTC.